This TCR beta chain was captured by sequencing in a study of blood T cell repertoires in COVID-19. Whole-study context: The study drew acute and convalescent COVID-19 samples from the United States, Italy and Spain. PBMCs, B-cell-depleted T cells, or T cells were the source of the cDNA or gDNA that made up the material.

Original processing methods: Nucleated cell number was recorded as an estimate derived from reference gene primer amplification. Clones were sequenced by immunoSEQ multiplex PCR, and TCRdb holds only the in-frame ones, with some missing. The D gene and trimming were derived from the DNA, and the V and J assignments and clone size from that table. Among 150,000 to 200,000 clones listed, 85% to 90% were seen once. Per the germline V gene, CDR1 is SGHVS and CDR2 is FQNEAQ. The CDR3 sequence is 14 residues long. The junction had 10 bases not matched to a gene; V was cut back by 7 bases and J by 8 bases. The clonotype comes from a man aged 55 to 70 with COVID-19, enrolled during active disease. The chain joins TRBV7-8 to TRBJ2-1, with 8 bases identical to TRBD1. Specimen: peripheral blood. This CDR3 is CASNRRGLIHEQFF. CDR3 DNA sequence: TGTGCCAGCAACCGCAGGGGGCTGATCCATGAGCAGTTCTTC.